The clone carrying this T cell receptor beta chain showed up just once. Its target is not known. The data stem from a study of PD-L1 blockade in urothelial cancer. Study at large: Between 0 and 3 prior chemotherapy regimens had been given to patients. Counts from blood samples showed a median of roughly 130,000 T cells.

Study-level points and caveats: Patients with durable benefit had greater blood expansion of tumor-associated TCR clones 3 weeks into treatment.

TCRdb keeps only in-frame clones here, not all; method: immunoSEQ multiplex PCR. The table has about 50,000 clones, roughly 80% seen once. Specified time point: peripheral blood 6 weeks after treatment start. It was locally advanced or metastatic urothelial carcinoma that patients had. V trimming: 6 bases; J trimming: 2 bases; junction bases outside the gene matches: 3. This CDR3 has 13 amino acids. The germline CDR1 and CDR2 sequences are MDHEN and SYDVKM. The sample in question was PBMCs, obtained around atezolizumab (anti-PD-L1) treatment. This clonotype was obtained from an older man with urothelial cancer. The chain couples TRBV28 to TRBJ2-7; 8 bases agree with TRBD1. The CDR3 nucleotides are TGTGCCAGCAGCCAGACAGGGGCCTACGAGCAGTACTTC. Translating it yields CASSQTGAYEQYF.